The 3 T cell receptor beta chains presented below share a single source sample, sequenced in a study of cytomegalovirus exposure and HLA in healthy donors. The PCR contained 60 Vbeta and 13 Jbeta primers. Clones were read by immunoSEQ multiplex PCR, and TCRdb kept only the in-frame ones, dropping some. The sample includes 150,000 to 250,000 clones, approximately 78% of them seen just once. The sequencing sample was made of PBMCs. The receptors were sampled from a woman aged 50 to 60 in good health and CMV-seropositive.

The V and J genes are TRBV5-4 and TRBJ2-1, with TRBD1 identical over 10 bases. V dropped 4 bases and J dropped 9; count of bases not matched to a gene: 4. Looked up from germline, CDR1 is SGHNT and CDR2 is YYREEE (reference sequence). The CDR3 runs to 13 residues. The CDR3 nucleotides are TGTGCCAGCAGCCAGGGACAGGGGCCTGAGCAGTTCTTC. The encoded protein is CASSQGQGPEQFF.

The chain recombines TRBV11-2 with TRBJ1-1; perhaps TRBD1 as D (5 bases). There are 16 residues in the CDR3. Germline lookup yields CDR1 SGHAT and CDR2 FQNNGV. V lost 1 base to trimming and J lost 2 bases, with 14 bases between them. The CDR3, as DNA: TGTGCCAGCAGCTTAGCGAAAAGGGGCATTAACACTGAAGCTTTCTTT. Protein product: CASSLAKRGINTEAFF.

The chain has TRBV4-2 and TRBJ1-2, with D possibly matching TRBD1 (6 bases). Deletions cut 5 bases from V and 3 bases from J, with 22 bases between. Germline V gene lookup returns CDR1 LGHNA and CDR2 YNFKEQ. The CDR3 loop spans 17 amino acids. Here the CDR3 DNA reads TGTGCCAGCAGCTTGGGGGCCACAGGCGTGGGCTACTATGGCTACACCTTC. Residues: CASSLGATGVGYYGYTF.